The 32 T cell receptor beta chains below come from one sample, sequenced in a study of blood T cell repertoires in COVID-19. The method was immunoSEQ multiplex PCR; TCRdb's version includes in-frame clones alone and lacks a portion of them. Of 350,000 to 550,000 clones in the sample, 70% to 90% were seen once. Specimen: PBMCs or T cells enriched from blood (not recorded which). The source is a woman aged 18-29 years with acute COVID-19.

The chain couples TRBV6-5 to TRBJ2-3, with TRBD2 identical over 7 bases. Germline V lookup: CDR1 MNHEY, CDR2 SVGAGI. CDR3 length: 15 amino acids. V was clipped by 0 bases and J by 4 bases; unmatched bases: 4. For the CDR3, the DNA is TGTGCCAGCAGTTACTCGGGCGGGAGCGCAGATACGCAGTATTTT. Its protein is CASSYSGGSADTQYF.

The rearrangement uses TRBV24-1 and TRBJ1-1, with 7 bases fitting TRBD1. Germline lookup yields CDR1 KGHDR and CDR2 SFDVKD. The CDR3 loop spans 16 amino acids. The trim removed 5 bases at V and 4 bases at J, leaving 12 bases unmatched. Written as DNA, the CDR3 is TGTGCCACCAGTGCTCCTGGGGCCCAGGGGGGCACTGAAGCTTTCTTT. It specifies CATSAPGAQGGTEAFF.

This rearrangement joins TRBV5-6 to TRBJ1-5; 9 bases match TRBD1. V shed 0 bases, J shed 10 bases, and the junction held 5 bases outside the gene matches. From germline, CDR1 is SGHDT and CDR2 YYEEEE. The CDR3 loop spans 14 amino acids. The CDR3 loop reads CASSLGTGVRPQHF. The CDR3 DNA reads TGTGCCAGCAGCTTGGGGACAGGGGTCCGACCCCAGCATTTT.

This clone has just one count. The chain has TRBV9 and TRBJ1-4; TRBD1 aligns across 9 bases. The CDR3 covers 15 residues. V gave up 0 bases and J gave up 4 bases; unmatched junction bases: 1. The germline V gene encodes CDR1 SGDLS and CDR2 YYNGEE. Here the CDR3 reads CASSVGGQGNEKLFF. The CDR3 DNA sequence: TGTGCCAGCAGCGTAGGGGGACAGGGTAATGAAAAACTGTTTTTT.

This sequence joins TRBV5-1 and TRBJ2-1; 10 bases are a match to TRBD2. Per germline, CDR1 SGHRS and CDR2 YFSETQ. V gave up 0 bases and J gave up 10 bases; unmatched junction bases: 7. The CDR3 length is 15 residues. The CDR3: CASSLDSGGPREQFF. The CDR3, as DNA: TGCGCCAGCAGCTTGGATAGCGGGGGGCCTCGGGAGCAGTTCTTC.

The chain uses TRBV27 and TRBJ2-1; 12 positions match TRBD2. This CDR3 spans 15 amino acids. Germline V CDR1 and CDR2: MNHEY, SMNVEV (reference sequence). V lost 5 bases and J lost 9; bases outside the gene matches: 8. In DNA form, the CDR3 reads TGTGCCAGCAGTCCCCGACTAGCGGGAGCGAGTGAGCAGTTCTTC. Translating gives CASSPRLAGASEQFF.

This clone was counted a single time. This chain connects TRBV19 to TRBJ2-5, with 7 bases identical to TRBD2. CDR1 LNHDA and CDR2 SQIVND come from the germline V gene (reference sequence). With 4 bases clipped from V and 7 bases from J, the junction kept 6 bases outside the gene matches. The CDR3 runs 13 residues. This chain's CDR3 is CASSTGLGGTQYF. Written as DNA, the CDR3 is TGTGCCAGTAGTACCGGACTAGGTGGGACCCAGTACTTC.

This clone is a singleton in its sample. The genes are TRBV7-9 and TRBJ2-3; 9 bases line up with TRBD1. This CDR3 comprises 14 residues. The junction had 9 bases not matched to a gene; V was cut back by 10 bases and J by 4 bases. Germline V CDR1 and CDR2: SEHNR, FQNEAQ (reference sequence). This CDR3 reads CATPTGGLADTQYF. In DNA form, the CDR3 reads TGTGCCACTCCCACAGGGGGCCTGGCAGATACGCAGTATTTT.

The rearrangement links TRBV7-9 to TRBJ1-5, with a weak D call TRBD1 (5 bases). The CDR3 runs to 16 residues. The V end was cut by 5 bases, the J end by 4 bases, with 18 bases between. Germline loops: CDR1 SEHNR, CDR2 FQNEAQ (reference sequence). The chain's CDR3 is CASSARTWGRNQPQHF. The CDR3 DNA follows: TGTGCCAGCAGCGCCAGGACATGGGGGAGGAATCAGCCCCAGCATTTT. Filled out from reference TRBV7-9 and TRBJ1-5, the complete variable domain reads DTGVSQNPRHKITKRGQNVTFRCDPISEHNRLYWYRQTLGQGPEFLTYFQNEAQLEKSRLLSDRFSAERPKGSFSTLEIQRTEQGDSAMYLCASSARTWGRNQPQHFGDGTRLSIL.

The V and J genes are TRBV6-2 or TRBV6-3 and TRBJ2-7, with a weak D call TRBD1 (5 bases). Germline V CDR1 and CDR2: MNHEY, SVGEGT. This CDR3 is 15 amino acids long. V was clipped by 2 bases and J by 6 bases, with 17 bases between them. CDR3 nucleotide sequence: TGTGCCAGCAGTTACGGGGCTAGAATTTCACGCGAGCAGTACTTC. Protein sequence: CASSYGARISREQYF.

This chain joins TRBV6-6 and TRBJ1-2; 7 bases match TRBD1. With 10 bases clipped from V and 4 bases from J, the junction kept 6 bases outside the gene matches. Per germline, CDR1 MNHNY and CDR2 SVGAGI (reference sequence). The length of the CDR3 is 12 residues. The CDR3 DNA reads TGTGCCACCGTACAGGGGTCCTATGGCTACACCTTC. Its translation: CATVQGSYGYTF.

The V gene is TRBV9, the J gene TRBJ1-2, with 8 bases identical to TRBD1. V trimming: 6 bases; J trimming: 1 base; junction bases outside the gene matches: 14. This CDR3 has 17 amino acids. The germline V gene encodes CDR1 SGDLS and CDR2 YYNGEE. This chain's CDR3 is CASTQGDRPSFNYGYTF. The CDR3, as DNA: TGTGCCAGCACCCAAGGGGACAGGCCAAGTTTTAACTATGGCTACACCTTC.

The chain joins TRBV11-2 to TRBJ2-1, with D possibly TRBD2 on 6 matching bases. With 5 bases removed from V and 5 bases from J, the gap between germline ends came to 16 bases. Germline-derived CDR1 and CDR2 are SGHAT and FQNNGV. CDR3 length equals 15 residues. The CDR3 loop reads CASSAGPGRNNEQFF. The CDR3 DNA reads TGTGCCAGCAGCGCGGGGCCGGGGCGAAACAATGAGCAGTTCTTC.

The chain couples TRBV5-1 to TRBJ2-3, with a weak D call TRBD1 (6 bases). V gave up 4 bases and J gave up 4 bases, with 16 bases separating them. The length of the CDR3 is 15 residues. Germline CDR1 and CDR2: SGHRS and YFSETQ. CDR3 nucleotides: TGCGCCAGCAGCCCTGGGACATTCCGGGCAGATACGCAGTATTTT. Protein: CASSPGTFRADTQYF. Combining the CDR3 with reference TRBV5-1 and TRBJ2-3 gives the whole variable domain KAGVTQTPRYLIKTRGQQVTLSCSPISGHRSVSWYQQTPGQGLQFLFEYFSETQRNKGNFPGRFSGRQFSNSRSEMNVSTLELGDSALYLCASSPGTFRADTQYFGPGTRLTVL.

This rearrangement joins TRBV27 to TRBJ2-3; 11 bases match TRBD2. In germline, CDR1 is MNHEY, CDR2 SMNVEV (reference sequence). After removal of 7 bases from V and 3 bases from J, the junction contained 9 bases not matched to a gene. The CDR3 contains 16 residues. The CDR3 nucleotides read TGTGCCAGCACCTTAACTAGCGGGAGTACAACAGATACGCAGTATTTT. It translates to CASTLTSGSTTDTQYF.

This chain links TRBV7-3 with TRBJ2-3, with D possibly matching TRBD1 (6 bases). Trimming shortened V by 2 bases and J by 4 bases, and 13 bases separated the two germline ends. Germline CDR1 SGHTA, CDR2 FQGTGA. This CDR3 comprises 15 residues. The DNA for the CDR3 is TGTGCCAGCAGCTTATTGGGACACAGGTCAGATACGCAGTATTTT. This gives the protein CASSLLGHRSDTQYF.

The genes are TRBV12-3 or TRBV12-4 and TRBJ1-1; possible D gene TRBD1, 6 bases. Between the trimmed V and J ends, which lost 3 bases and 10 bases, there was a span of 12 bases. The CDR3 consists of 12 residues. The CDR3 DNA follows: TGTGCCAGCAGTTTGGACAGACAAGGAGCTTTCTTT. As protein: CASSLDRQGAFF.

This chain connects TRBV10-2 to TRBJ1-5; 7 bases are a match to TRBD1. The CDR3 consists of 15 residues. Looked up from germline, CDR1 is WSHSY and CDR2 is SAAADI. With V trimmed by 6 bases and J by 4 bases, 9 bases remained unmatched. The CDR3: CASRPAAGGNQPQHF. CDR3 in DNA: TGCGCCAGCAGACCCGCGGCAGGGGGAAATCAGCCCCAGCATTTT.

The chain combines TRBV18 with TRBJ2-3, with a tentative D call TRBD2 (7 bases). The V gene's germline CDR1 is KGHSH and CDR2 LQKENI. V was trimmed by 3 bases and J by 5 bases, leaving 12 bases between them. This CDR3 region has 14 residues. CDR3 region: CASSPGGGGDTQYF. The CDR3 DNA reads TGTGCCAGCTCACCTGGCGGGGGCGGAGATACGCAGTATTTT.

This chain connects TRBV14 to TRBJ2-1, with TRBD2 matching 9 bases. The CDR3 has 16 residues. Losses at the gene ends were 0 bases for V and 6 bases for J; bases not matched to a gene: 6. Germline assignment: CDR1 SGHDN and CDR2 FVKESK. In DNA form, the CDR3 reads TGTGCCAGCAGCCAAGAGGGGGGCGGGAGGGCCAATGAGCAGTTCTTC. Amino acids: CASSQEGGGRANEQFF.

This clone occurred once. The V gene is TRBV5-4, the J gene TRBJ1-2; no firm D call. Germline V gene lookup returns CDR1 SGHNT and CDR2 YYREEE (reference sequence). This CDR3 spans 15 amino acids. Trimming left V 0 bases short and J 2 bases short, with 11 bases between. CDR3 nucleotides: TGTGCCAGCAGCTTGGAGGGTAGAGGGAACTATGGCTACACCTTC. Translation gives CASSLEGRGNYGYTF. Complete variable domain (other parts from reference TRBV5-4 and TRBJ1-2): ETGVTQSPTHLIKTRGQQVTLRCSSQSGHNTVSWYQQALGQGPQFIFQYYREEENGRGNFPPRFSGLQFPNYSSELNVNALELDDSALYLCASSLEGRGNYGYTFGSGTRLTVV.

This chain connects TRBV30 to TRBJ2-7; D possibly corresponds to TRBD1 (5 bases). Trimming removed 3 bases from V and 4 bases from J, with 16 bases in between. The germline V gene has CDR1 GTSNPN and CDR2 SVGIG (reference sequence). This CDR3 spans 14 amino acids. CDR3 loop: CAWSTRPGYYEQYF. The CDR3 region has the DNA TGTGCCTGGAGCACCAGGCCAGGGTATTACGAGCAGTACTTC.

V usage is TRBV10-2 and J usage is TRBJ2-4; tentatively, D is TRBD1 (5 bases). Germline loops: CDR1 WSHSY, CDR2 SAAADI. The CDR3 is made up of 13 amino acids. Deletions cut 6 bases from V and 6 bases from J, with 12 bases between. The CDR3, as DNA: TGCGCCAGCAGACCCGACAGTTTAAACATTCAGTACTTC. Translated: CASRPDSLNIQYF.

The CDR3 nucleotides read TGTGCCAGCAGACGACGGGGCGGGGAGCTGTTTTTT. Its translation: CASRRRGGELFF. This chain connects TRBV27 to TRBJ2-2; possible D gene TRBD2, 5 bases. Germline V CDR1 and CDR2: MNHEY, SMNVEV (reference sequence). The CDR3 contains 12 residues. The V gene lost 6 bases and the J gene lost 7 bases, with 9 bases spanning the gap.

The rearrangement joins TRBV7-2 to TRBJ2-2; 7 nucleotides match TRBD2. This CDR3 comprises 16 residues. J was trimmed by 1 base and V by 0 bases; bases with no gene match: 2. Germline V CDR1 and CDR2: SGHTA, FQGNSA. The CDR3 nucleotides read TGTGCCAGCAGCTTAGCGGGGGGGTTGAACACCGGGGAGCTGTTTTTT. Its protein product is CASSLAGGLNTGELFF.

DNA of the CDR3: TGTGCCAGCACCCCCAGGGGCAACACCGGGGAGCTGTTTTTT. Amino acids: CASTPRGNTGELFF. The chain is built from TRBV28 and TRBJ2-2, with D maybe TRBD1 (6 bases). The CDR3 loop spans 14 amino acids. CDR1 and CDR2 (germline): MDHEN, SYDVKM. V gave up 7 bases and J gave up 2 bases, with 11 bases separating them.

V and J are TRBV3-1 (or the pseudogene TRBV3-2) and TRBJ1-3; maybe TRBD1 (5 bases). The length of the CDR3 is 16 residues. V was trimmed by 1 base and J by 0 bases, leaving 10 bases between them. The germline V gene has CDR1 LGHDT and CDR2 YNNKEL (reference sequence). This CDR3 reads CASSQATRASGNTIYF. Here the CDR3 DNA reads TGTGCCAGCAGCCAAGCTACCAGGGCCTCTGGAAACACCATATATTTT.

The chain joins TRBV9 to TRBJ1-1; 10 positions match TRBD1. Germline CDR1 reads SGDLS; CDR2 reads YYNGEE. The V and J ends lost 7 bases and 5 bases, in that order; junction bases with no gene match: 5. The length of the CDR3 is 13 residues. CDR3 residues: CASGGTGETEAFF. DNA of the CDR3: TGTGCCAGCGGGGGGACAGGGGAAACTGAAGCTTTCTTT.

The chain joins TRBV3-1 (or the pseudogene TRBV3-2) to TRBJ1-5; D perhaps matches TRBD1 (6 bases). Trimming removed 1 base from V and 3 bases from J, with 13 bases in between. The length of the CDR3 is 16 residues. CDR1 and CDR2 from the germline V gene are LGHDT and YNNKEL (reference sequence). Written as DNA, the CDR3 is TGTGCCAGCAGCCAAGTTCCGACAGGACCCAATCAGCCCCAGCATTTT. Translated, it gives CASSQVPTGPNQPQHF.

The J gene is TRBJ2-5, the V gene TRBV3-1 (or the pseudogene TRBV3-2); 13 bases line up with TRBD2. This CDR3 is built from 19 residues. The trim removed 0 bases at V and 5 bases at J, leaving 12 bases unmatched. Germline CDR1 reads LGHDT; CDR2 reads YNNKEL (reference sequence). The DNA of the CDR3 is TGTGCCAGCAGCCAAGAACGACTAGCGGGAGGTCTTCTTTGGGAGACCCAGTACTTC. Translated: CASSQERLAGGLLWETQYF.

The J gene is TRBJ2-5, the V gene TRBV11-2; D may be TRBD2 (6 bases). Germline V gene sequence: CDR1 SGHAT, CDR2 FQNNGV. V was clipped by 5 bases and J by 2 bases, with 21 bases between them. This CDR3 comprises 17 residues. The CDR3 loop reads CASSANPLTSYQETQYF. DNA for the CDR3: TGTGCCAGCAGCGCGAACCCCCTAACTAGCTATCAAGAGACCCAGTACTTC.

V and J are TRBV3-1 (or the pseudogene TRBV3-2) and TRBJ1-2, with 8 bases that match TRBD1. The CDR3 extends over 17 amino acids. The V segment lost 0 bases and the J segment 5 bases; nucleotides outside the gene matches: 11. CDR1 and CDR2 from the germline V gene are LGHDT and YNNKEL (reference sequence). In DNA, the CDR3 is TGTGCCAGCAGCCAAGAGTTACGGACAGGGCAAAATTATGGCTACACCTTC. Protein: CASSQELRTGQNYGYTF.